This T cell receptor beta chain came from a study of T cell clones after liver transplantation. Study-wide background: Without induction therapy, subjects received standard immunosuppression until 12-24 months post-transplant.

To note about this clone: Its antigen is not known. The same CDR3 is also encoded by other DNA sequences in this sample.

In germline, CDR1 is MNHEY, CDR2 SVGAGI. The CDR3 totals 12 residues. V shed 6 bases and J shed 4 bases, with 9 bases lying between them. Study-wide findings and caveats: Rather than being deleted, graft donor-reactive T cells may have moved into the graft.

Libraries were prepared by immunoSEQ multiplex PCR; TCRdb keeps only in-frame clonotypes and omits some of them. The table records about 120,000 clones, less than 95% of them present only once. The genes are TRBV6-5 and TRBJ1-2; the D is unclear. The sequencing here drew on CD4+ T cells from blood, taken 12 months after liver transplant. This TCR came from a human patient who received a liver transplant. Some T cells may have come from the graft donor. The CDR3 DNA reads as TGTGCCAGCAGGACCGAAACCTATGGCTACACCTTC. Residues: CASRTETYGYTF.